The clone carrying this TCR beta chain was found a few times. Its matching antigen is unknown. A multiplex PCR was run with 60 Vbeta primers and 13 Jbeta primers. Profiling relied on immunoSEQ multiplex PCR, and the TCRdb table lists in-frame clones only, not all of them. The sample carries 110,000 to 150,000 clones, about 74% recorded once. This record comes from a study of cytomegalovirus exposure and HLA in healthy donors. Findings and limits, study-wide: HLA allele associations emerged for about 18,000 TCR beta sequences in a later analysis, at 0.05 false discovery rate. Within the data, a cluster of highly shared sequence variants was likely a sequencing artifact.

CDR3 length equals 15 residues. The V gene's germline CDR1 is MNHEY and CDR2 SVGAGI. The V end was cut by 5 bases, the J end by 0 bases, with 11 bases between. The sequenced sample consisted of PBMCs. The chain links TRBV6-5 to TRBJ1-3, with D unclear. This TCR was sampled from a woman in her thirties or forties in good health and CMV-seronegative. The CDR3 spells CASSQSPDSGNTIYF. The CDR3 nucleotides read TGTGCCAGCAGTCAGTCCCCAGACTCTGGAAACACCATATATTTT.